This T cell receptor (beta chain) was captured by sequencing in a study of T-cell memory formation after mild COVID-19 (dated by TCRdb to the early 2020s). General notes on the study: Most TCR sequence clusters were specific to one of the two donors. T-cell clones expanding and contracting after mild COVID-19 in a couple of donors were tracked by longitudinal TCRalpha and TCRbeta repertoire sequencing. The cohort was made up of two young adult volunteers, one female and one male, who were previously healthy. Here is what the overall study found, with its caveats: Some responding clones were found in pre-infection memory, which suggests that pre-existing cross-reactive memory T cells took part in the SARS-CoV-2 response. Contracting CD4+ clones were located mainly in the CM and EM memory subsets, whereas CD8+ clones were found to be enriched in EMRA. From day 15 to 85, contracting clones showed balanced CD4/CD8 phenotypes, whereas a second wave of clones that expanded from day 15 to 37 leaned towards CD4+. Whether the second-wave clones peaking on day 37 were SARS-CoV-2 specific was not confirmed. The study included only a couple of mild cases, and larger cohorts that include severe cases with pre-infection samples were judged to be necessary.

Between the V and J ends, shortened by 3 bases and 3 bases respectively, the junction contains 9 bases. Its CDR3 holds 13 amino acids, cysteine through valine. Only CDR3 DNA is held: 39 bases, read in frame from base 1. The germline V gene provides CDR1 KGHSH and CDR2 LQKENI. Instrument on record: Illumina NovaSeq 6000. Using 5'RACE with constant-segment primers, TCRalpha and TCRbeta cDNA libraries were constructed, with sample barcodes and unique molecular identifiers added in the process. Trizol reagent was used to extract RNA from every sample. Libraries were amplified in two PCR steps, with a second sample barcode and Illumina TruSeq adapters added in the second step. Sequencing of libraries was performed on an Illumina NovaSeq with 2 x 150 bp paired-end reads. In the authors' own workflow: The reads were demultiplexed and collapsed into UMI-guided consensus sequences using migec v1.2.7. Using mixcr v2.1.11, UMI consensuses were aligned to TRA and TRB V and J templates and then assembled into clonotypes. Expanded or contracted clonotypes were those called significant by both edgeR and NoisET, with noise models trained on biological replicates. For edgeR calls, a false discovery rate-adjusted p below 0.01 and a log2 fold-change threshold of 1 were applied. As an exploratory analysis of dynamics, max-normalized trajectories of the 1000 most abundant clonotypes were examined by PCA with hierarchical clustering. The CD4 or CD8 phenotype of responding clones was assigned using the separately sequenced CD4+ and CD8+ repertoires. In-frame beta chains were kept once TCRdb had trimmed the public reads at Q25 with fastp and called clones with MiXCR. Rows with one shared CDR3 protein collapse into an entry with the most common genes and DNA. The V and J calls were not made by the authors but by TCRdb's processing. In all, the sample holds about 360,000 distinct CDR3 sequences, and approximately 15% of those were seen once. The biggest ten clones account for about 20% of the sample.

The table lists this clonotype with a few counts. The antigen it binds to is not known. No much larger clonotype is one base removed from it; base qualities were not supplied. Ficoll-Paque density gradient centrifugation was the method used to isolate PBMCs. The sample was PBMCs or a T cell subset sorted from them (not recorded which). This clonotype was sampled from a young man who had mild COVID-19 (a few samples of this study predate the infection). The sample titles of this study are shuffled in the database, so cell type and time point are left out; the donor was told from shared clones. In this chain, TRBV18 is recombined with TRBJ2-7, with the D gene not clear enough to name. This receptor carries the CDR3 CASSPSEDYEQYV. The nucleotide sequence is given as TGTGCCAGCTCACCCTCAGAGGACTACGAGCAGTACGTC.